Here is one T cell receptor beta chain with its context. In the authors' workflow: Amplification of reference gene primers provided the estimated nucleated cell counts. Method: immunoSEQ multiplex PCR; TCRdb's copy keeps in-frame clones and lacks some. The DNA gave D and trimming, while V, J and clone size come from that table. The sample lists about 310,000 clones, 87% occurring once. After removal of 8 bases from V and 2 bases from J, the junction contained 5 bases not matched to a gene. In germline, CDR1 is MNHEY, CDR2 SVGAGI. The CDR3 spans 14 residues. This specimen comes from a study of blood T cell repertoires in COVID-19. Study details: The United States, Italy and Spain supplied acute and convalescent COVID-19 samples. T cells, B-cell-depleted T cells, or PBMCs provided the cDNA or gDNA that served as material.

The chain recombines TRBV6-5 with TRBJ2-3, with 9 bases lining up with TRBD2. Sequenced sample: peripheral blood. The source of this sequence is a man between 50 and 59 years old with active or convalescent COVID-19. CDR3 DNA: TGTGCCAGCGTACTAGCGGGCCCCACAGATACGCAGTATTTT. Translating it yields CASVLAGPTDTQYF.